This is a list of T cell receptor beta chains from one sample in a study of T cell responses to AZD1222 COVID-19 vaccine. Method: immunoSEQ multiplex PCR; TCRdb's copy keeps in-frame clones and lacks some. The sample carries about 150,000 clones, 88% recorded once. This specimen was peripheral blood, taken on day 0 of MenACWY control vaccination. The receptors shown here come from an adult in good health. Each CDR3 is given with its conserved first and last residue. Fields, in order: J gene, clone size, V gene, D gene, CDR3 DNA, CDR3 protein. The D gene is left open where the match is weak. Size values are once, few and many counts, or a class for expanded clones, and some rows have none.

J gene: TRBJ1-2; clone size: NA; V gene: TRBV28; D gene: NA; CDR3 DNA: TGTGCCAGCAAGTTGGGGGGTTCCCCAAGATTATATGGCTACACCTTC; CDR3 protein: CASKLGGSPRLYGYTF
J gene: TRBJ2-5; clone size: NA; V gene: TRBV11-3; D gene: TRBD1; CDR3 DNA: TGTGCCAGCAGCTTACAGACAGGGGGCACGAAGACCCAGTACTTC; CDR3 protein: CASSLQTGGTKTQYF
J gene: TRBJ1-1; clone size: NA; V gene: TRBV19; D gene: NA; CDR3 DNA: TGTGCCAGTAGGGACAGACCAAGCGGGACTGAAGCTTTCTTT; CDR3 protein: CASRDRPSGTEAFF
J gene: TRBJ1-4; clone size: NA; V gene: TRBV2; D gene: NA; CDR3 DNA: TGTGCCAGCAACCGCAGGGTGGGCACTAATGAAAAACTGTTTTTT; CDR3 protein: CASNRRVGTNEKLFF
J gene: TRBJ1-1; clone size: few; V gene: TRBV7-6; D gene: TRBD1; CDR3 DNA: TGTGCCAGCAGCCCCCGGGACAGGGTTACCACTGAAGCTTTCTTT; CDR3 protein: CASSPRDRVTTEAFF
J gene: TRBJ1-2; clone size: NA; V gene: TRBV18; D gene: NA; CDR3 DNA: TGTGCCAGCTCGCCAAACAGGGAAAGTAACTATGGCTACACCTTC; CDR3 protein: CASSPNRESNYGYTF
J gene: TRBJ2-1; clone size: NA; V gene: TRBV5-4; D gene: NA; CDR3 DNA: TGTGCCAGCAGCACCCCGAACATCAATGAGCAGTTCTTC; CDR3 protein: CASSTPNINEQFF
J gene: TRBJ2-1; clone size: NA; V gene: TRBV10-2; D gene: TRBD1; CDR3 DNA: TGCGCCAGCAGTGAGGGGGGACAGGGCACGCGGGATGAGCAGTTCTTC; CDR3 protein: CASSEGGQGTRDEQFF
J gene: TRBJ1-5; clone size: NA; V gene: TRBV28; D gene: NA; CDR3 DNA: TGTGCCAGCAGGCTCGACAGGAATCAGCCCCAGCATTTT; CDR3 protein: CASRLDRNQPQHF
J gene: TRBJ2-3; clone size: NA; V gene: TRBV3-1/TRBV3-2; D gene: NA; CDR3 DNA: TGTGCCAGCAGCCAAGATCGCCTATCACACCAGGACACAGATACGCAGTATTTT; CDR3 protein: CASSQDRLSHQDTDTQYF
J gene: TRBJ2-1; clone size: NA; V gene: TRBV27; D gene: TRBD2; CDR3 DNA: TGTGCCAGTGGGGAGGGTAGCGGCAATGAGCAGTTCTTC; CDR3 protein: CASGEGSGNEQFF
J gene: TRBJ2-1; clone size: once; V gene: TRBV4-1; D gene: NA; CDR3 DNA: TGCGCCAGCAGCCACCCCCTCCGGGACATCTATGAGCAGTTCTTC; CDR3 protein: CASSHPLRDIYEQFF
J gene: TRBJ1-1; clone size: NA; V gene: TRBV28; D gene: TRBD1; CDR3 DNA: TGTGCCAGCATCAGCCTCCCGGGACAGGGGACTGAAGCTTTCTTT; CDR3 protein: CASISLPGQGTEAFF